This T cell receptor (beta chain) was profiled in a study of blood T cell repertoires in COVID-19 (dated by TCRdb to the early 2020s). As for the study more broadly: The collaborator samples originated in the United States, Italy and Spain and spanned the acute and convalescent phases of COVID-19. Samples were obtained from the ongoing ImmuneRACE study (first 160 participants) and from approximately 1,200 subjects provided by 6 global collaborators. The sample metadata nearly always contained a de-identified subject ID, COVID-19 status, age in years and sex. Deeply sampled blood TCRbeta repertoires from subjects exposed to, actively infected with, or recovered from COVID-19 were included in the dataset. The prospective study material was composed of cDNA or gDNA derived from T cells, B-cell-depleted T cells, or PBMCs. Where HLA class I and class II types were available, the types were taken from metadata supplied by the sample provider, not from assay-based typing. The repertoires were released in a freely available public database meant as a resource for research on the immune response to SARS-CoV-2. Overall study results and their limits: How much clinical and demographic metadata was included differed by source and by participant, and the metadata was provided uncurated.

TCRbeta CDR3 regions were amplified from genomic DNA using the immunoSEQ Assay, a bias-controlled multiplex PCR. The study's own analysis went as follows. The number of nucleated cells in each sample was estimated by amplification of reference gene primers within the assay. Sequence reads were collapsed and filtered to measure the absolute abundance of every unique TCRbeta CDR3 rearrangement. For each sample, productive Simpson clonality was calculated by taking the square root of Simpson's diversity index across productive rearrangements. What TCRdb holds here is the immuneACCESS table cut down to in-frame rearrangements. Part of the clones is not present; checked against another copy, under half of the missing clones reflect an unresolved V gene, and the others are unexplained. D and trimming come from the DNA, and the V and J calls and clone size come from that table. This sample has approximately 290,000 clones in its table, and around 81% of those were observed once. Clones ranked in the top ten supply 15% to 17% of the sample.

On this clone itself: There is no known antigen for this receptor. No base quality values were provided; no much bigger clone lies one nucleotide off.

There are 15 amino acids in the CDR3, from cysteine to phenylalanine inclusive. Just CDR3 DNA is preserved here, 45 bases in frame from base 1. V is shortened by 1 base, J by 5 bases, and the region joining them spans 14 bases. Looking up the germline V gene yields CDR1 SGHTA and CDR2 FQGNSA. In Seattle, one collaborating source enrolled patients while the infection was active and tracked those patients longitudinally over the course of disease. Each collaborating institution followed its own protocols to collect whole blood in K2EDTA tubes. For TCRbeta analysis, collaborators shipped samples as frozen whole blood, isolated PBMCs, or DNA extracted from either of those sample types.

Specimen: peripheral blood. The V and J segments used are TRBV7-2 and TRBJ1-1, and the D gene may be TRBD1, 6 bases matching. The receptor was isolated from a person in their 70s with COVID-19, enrolled during active disease. The DNA reads TGTGCCAGCAGCTTAGAAGGCAGGGGCAGTACTGAAGCTTTCTTT. This yields the protein CASSLEGRGSTEAFF.